This TCR beta chain was observed in a study of long-term antiretroviral therapy in people with HIV. Researchers report immunoSEQ v3.0 was run at survey level. Some clones are missing from TCRdb's copy, which holds only in-frame ones; the method was immunoSEQ multiplex PCR. The repertoire includes about 19,000 clones, over 60% of them detected once, and approximately 14% sits in the top ten. On this clone itself: Its antigen is currently unknown.

Study-level results: Clones with expansion before ART led the repertoire at all time points.

Germline CDR1 and CDR2: KGHSH and LQKENI. Trimming shortened V by 3 bases and J by 6 bases, and 14 bases separated the two germline ends. The CDR3 has 15 amino acids. The source of this sequence is a woman aged 45-60 years with HIV. This specimen consisted of unsorted PBMCs, obtained 0.5 years before starting antiretroviral therapy. The chain has TRBV18 and TRBJ2-2; possibly TRBD2 for D (5 bases). This CDR3 reads CASSPNHGVPGELFF. CDR3 bases: TGTGCCAGCTCACCGAATCACGGGGTTCCCGGGGAGCTGTTTTTT.